This note documents a single T cell receptor (beta chain) sequence. Its antigen is unknown. It has no much larger one-base neighbor in the sample; base qualities were not kept. The data originate from a study of regulatory T cells in long-lasting Graves disease (TCRdb year 2021). For the wider study: In the newly diagnosed Graves' disease group, patients had been taking antithyroid drugs for less than 3 months. This study used TCR sequencing and RNA sequencing of peripheral blood to compare persistent Graves' disease patients against newly diagnosed Graves' disease patients. The study took place in China and was registered as a clinical trial. A total of some 33 samples were covered by TCR sequencing, comprising 13 persistent and roughly 20 newly diagnosed Graves' disease patients. Study-wide conclusions, independent of this receptor: The authors acknowledged the small sample size as a limitation that may reduce accuracy. Peripheral blood alone was examined, since thyroid tissue, which constituted the primary lesion, could not be accessed. Sequencing and analysis were restricted to the TCR beta chain. Lower TCR Shannon entropy and fewer highly expanded clones were observed in persistent Graves' disease patients than in newly diagnosed patients, which suggested clonal expansion. More public clonotypes were shared among persistent patients (roughly 2,700) than among newly diagnosed patients (just under 1,000).

The time point label, read with the paper, signifies: newly diagnosed GD, antithyroid drugs for less than 3 months. For both TCR sequencing and RNA sequencing, RNA was extracted from PBMCs using TRIzol. The diagnosis of Graves' disease followed American Thyroid Association guidelines. Recruitment of patients was carried out at an endocrinology department in Xi'an, China. Each patient gave around 9 milliliters of peripheral blood, collected in an EDTA anticoagulant tube. Ficoll Paque Plus density gradient separation was used to isolate PBMCs, and no additional T cell sorting was done. RNA quality was checked with an Agilent 2100 Bioanalyzer and agarose gel, and concentration with a NanoDrop 2000. The library was built by means of multiplex PCR. The run used an Illumina HiSeq 4000. CDR3 regions were amplified by Arm-PCR with iRepertoire HTBI primers to construct TCR beta libraries. Before sequencing, the PCR products went through gel purification. Processing in the source paper ran as follows. Gene usage analysis of CDR3 amino acid clonotypes relied on the approximately 60 TRBV and 14 TRBJ segments identified across samples. Filtered high-quality paired reads were merged into contigs using COPE and FqMerger. BLAST was used to align contigs to IMGT TRBV, TRBD and TRBJ reference genes, and CDR3 was defined according to IMGT. Clonotypes above 0.1% frequency were classified as highly expanded clones. Shannon entropy served as the measure of repertoire diversity, while the Gini coefficient captured V-J evenness. Clonotypes shared by more than one individual were considered public. TCRdb reran the public reads through fastp at Q25 and MiXCR, keeping productive beta chains. Records with the same CDR3 protein are collapsed into one entry carrying the most frequent genes and DNA. The V and J calls reflect TCRdb's pipeline rather than the authors' work. Present in this sample are 400,000 to 450,000 distinct CDR3 sequences, 15% to 20% of which were seen just once. The ten biggest clones cover around 11% of the sample.

These data also featured in a second study, about T cells in Graves' hyperthyroidism and ophthalmopathy. Reported in the second study: Graves' hyperthyroidism was defined as stable when no progression to ophthalmopathy occurred over 18 months of follow-up. Hyperthyroidism patients were newly diagnosed, with disease duration under 2 months, and aged 18 to 65 years. Any patient with an uncontrolled infection, another autoimmune disease, pregnancy or lactation was excluded. Diagnoses were based on clinical symptoms, serum thyroxine and TRAb, thyroid ultrasound and orbital computed tomography. The TCR CDR3 was subjected to a first round of RT-PCR using the HTBI primer set and the Qiagen OneStep RT-PCR kit. Most expanded thyroid clonotypes (frequency above 0.001) were also detected in blood, a finding suggesting that blood repertoires may reflect thyroid immune responses. A 13 V-J signature model separated ophthalmopathy from stable hyperthyroidism, with approximately 87% sensitivity and 81% to 83% specificity in cross-validation and 80%/75% in testing. During validation, the model predicted progression to ophthalmopathy a median of approximately 6.5 months ahead of onset, with around 65% sensitivity and around 72% specificity. To identify distinguishing TCR V-J signatures, a discovery cohort of around 98 patients was used, comprising fewer than 45 with Graves' ophthalmopathy and approximately 58 with stable Graves' hyperthyroidism. An independent validation cohort of under 20 hyperthyroidism patients and about 15 patients who later progressed to ophthalmopathy tested prospective prediction of ophthalmopathy. The 95 to 100 discovery patients were randomly divided into training and test sets at a 7:3 ratio. Thyroid tissue and blood T-cell repertoires from about six Graves' hyperthyroidism patients were also compared in the study. Once sampling was done, hyperthyroidism patients were given methimazole at a starting dose of 30 mg daily, whereas ophthalmopathy patients were given high-dose intravenous methylprednisolone. A second multiplex PCR round built the libraries, followed by size selection and purification. Sequencing of the libraries was done on an Illumina HiSeq2000 using paired-end 100 bp reads. SOAPnuke was used to process the raw data, with reads discarded if the reads contained adapters or uncalled bases, had a mean Phred below 15, or lacked an exact constant-primer or identifier match. COPE v1.2.5 was used to merge the high-quality paired reads, and each unique nucleotide sequence was defined as a clonotype. MiTCR v1.1 was used to align the clonotypes against IMGT TRBV, TRBD and TRBJ reference segments. Analysis was restricted to V-J combinations with a frequency above 0.0001, which covered 99.2% of repertoires. A TCS score was defined as the ratio between F50 (clonal expansion) and ExV (chaos), using BLOSUM62-based TCRdist between CDR3 peptides within each V-J. Welch's t-statistics and random forest reduced fewer than 600 V-J features to 10 to 15, which were used in a naive Bayes classifier (R e1071). Sample size was not statistically predetermined, and investigators were not blinded to group allocation. The paper describes TCR Vbeta CDR3 sequencing of around 140 peripheral blood samples, made up of 40 to 45 ophthalmopathy patients, around 78 hyperthyroidism patients and 17 progressor patients.

This receptor was obtained from a woman aged 25 to 39 with Graves disease. Donor details come from another sample of the same person, matched by shared clones. The source was peripheral blood mononuclear cells (PBMCs), collected at new diagnosis, from a patient treated with antithyroid drugs.

Here the CDR3 is given as CASSQFGAGQPYEQYF. The nucleotides are TGTGCCAGCAGCCAATTCGGGGCGGGACAGCCCTACGAGCAGTACTTC. The chain is made from TRBV4-2 and TRBJ2-7; perhaps TRBD1 is the D gene, with 7 bases matching. The germline V gene yields LGHNA for CDR1 and YNFKEQ for CDR2. At the junction V is shortened by 2 bases and J by 2 bases, with 16 bases in between. From cysteine to phenylalanine, the CDR3 is 16 amino acids long. Solely the CDR3 DNA is kept, with 48 bases framed from the first base.